Following are 3 T cell receptor beta chains from one sample sequenced in a study of technical replicates of blood from several donors. Measured with immunoSEQ multiplex PCR; TCRdb has only the in-frame clones, and not every one. The sample comprises about 74,000 clones, 75% to 90% of which are singletons, and nearly 4% rests with the top ten. The sample consisted of PBMCs. These receptors all come from a human donor in good health. Some clones in this sample may be carry-over from other donors' samples.

This clone was picked up one time. The J gene is TRBJ2-7, the V gene TRBV7-9; weak D call: TRBD2 (5 bases). CDR1 and CDR2 (germline): SEHNR, FQNEAQ (reference sequence). V was pared by 3 bases and J by 1 base, with 16 bases between. The CDR3 totals 16 residues. CDR3 sequence reads: CASSFAPGTGSYEQYF. DNA for the CDR3: TGTGCCAGCAGCTTTGCTCCGGGAACGGGGTCCTACGAGCAGTACTTC.

In this sample, this clone turned up a few times. The chain is built from TRBV18 and TRBJ1-2, with D possibly being TRBD1 (5 bases). Trimming cost V 1 base and J 6 bases, with 15 bases left between them. The CDR3 runs 15 residues. The germline gives CDR1 KGHSH, CDR2 LQKENI. This CDR3 is CASSPRRGAENGYTF. Written as DNA, the CDR3 is TGTGCCAGCTCACCACGAAGGGGCGCTGAGAATGGCTACACCTTC.

This clone was seen a handful of times. The rearrangement uses TRBV19 and TRBJ1-6, with TRBD1 matching 8 bases. The CDR3 length is 14 residues. The J segment lost 8 bases and the V segment lost 10 bases, leaving 10 bases of the junction unmatched. Germline V lookup: CDR1 LNHDA, CDR2 SQIVND (reference sequence). The CDR3, as DNA: TGTGCCACCTCCCGGGACAGGCCTGATTCACCCCTCCACTTT. As protein: CATSRDRPDSPLHF.